This T cell receptor (beta chain) was profiled in a study of blood T cells in healthy people across ages. Study results and limitations: Naive T cell percentage strongly correlated with TCR beta diversity. Estimates drawn from one million T cells were deemed to understate diversity.

The second PCR ran about 6 to 12 cycles with a sample-barcoded 5' primer and J-beta primers. TCRdb ran MiXCR on the 5' RACE reads and lists one entry per CDR3 protein. The sample yields roughly 1,700,000 distinct CDR3 sequences, 28% seen once. Notes on this clonotype: Its antigen is still unknown.

This TCR came from a woman aged 30 to 39 in good health. The specimen sequenced was blood.

The DNA for the CDR3 is TGTGCCAGCAGGGGTGTGGCCGGGGCCAACGTCCTGACTTTC. Its translation is CASRGVAGANVLTF. The V call is TRBV5-4, the J call TRBJ2-6, with D hard to call. The length of the CDR3 is 14 residues. The V end was cut by 5 bases, the J end by 4 bases, with 10 bases between. Germline assignment: CDR1 SGHNT and CDR2 YYREEE (reference sequence).